A single sample gave rise to the 30 T cell receptor beta chains below, sequenced in a study of control samples from healthy donors and cancer patients. The method was immunoSEQ multiplex PCR; TCRdb's version includes in-frame clones alone and lacks a portion of them. Among some 410,000 clones, about 93% were seen once, and the ten largest hold around 6.8%. Sequences were obtained from PBMCs. Receptors were obtained from a man between 40 and 49 years old with head and neck cancer.

V and J are TRBV11-2 and TRBJ2-2; weak D call: TRBD1 (6 bases). The CDR3 contains 15 residues. V lost 2 bases, J lost 4 bases, and 11 bases lay in between. Germline V gene lookup returns CDR1 SGHAT and CDR2 FQNNGV. The CDR3 coding sequence is TGTGCCAGCAGCTTATACAGGGCCGTCACCGGGGAGCTGTTTTTT. Translated, it gives CASSLYRAVTGELFF.

V is TRBV2 and J is TRBJ1-5; no clear D. Trimming shortened V by 8 bases and J by 9 bases, and 14 bases separated the two germline ends. The length of the CDR3 is 12 residues. Germline V gene data show CDR1 as SNHLY and CDR2 as FYNNEI. The CDR3 nucleotides read TGTGCCAGCCGGACGGTAAGATGGCCCCAGCATTTT. It translates to CASRTVRWPQHF.

This clone was picked up one time. The chain has TRBV29-1 and TRBJ2-7; TRBD1 matches at 7 bases. V was pared by 8 bases and J by 0 bases, with 7 bases of the junction left unmatched. The V gene's germline CDR1 is SQVTM and CDR2 ANQGSEA. The CDR3 is 13 amino acids. The CDR3 loop is CSSRDSGSYEQYF. The CDR3 bases are TGCAGCTCCCGGGACAGCGGCTCCTACGAGCAGTACTTC.

This clone was found once. V and J are TRBV9 and TRBJ2-2; no reliable D call. CDR1 and CDR2 from the germline V gene are SGDLS and YYNGEE. V lost 3 bases, J lost 4 bases, and 10 bases lay in between. The CDR3 has 14 amino acids. The CDR3 DNA reads TGTGCCAGCAGCGGAAACCTCCCCACCGGGGAGCTGTTTTTT. This sequence encodes CASSGNLPTGELFF.

V is TRBV5-1 and J is TRBJ2-5; TRBD2 agrees at 8 bases. J was trimmed by 0 bases and V by 0 bases; bases with no gene match: 16. Looked up from germline, CDR1 is SGHRS and CDR2 is YFSETQ. This CDR3 region has 20 residues. The CDR3 here is CASSLAPALWGLGYQETQYF. The CDR3 DNA is TGCGCCAGCAGCTTGGCCCCGGCATTGTGGGGACTAGGGTACCAAGAGACCCAGTACTTC.

The V and J genes are TRBV3-1 (or the pseudogene TRBV3-2) and TRBJ2-7, with no clear D. V lost 3 bases to trimming and J lost 3 bases, with 6 bases between them. The V gene's germline CDR1 is LGHDT and CDR2 YNNKEL (reference sequence). This CDR3 comprises 12 residues. The CDR3 coding sequence is TGTGCCAGCAGCCAGGGTTACTACGAGCAGTACTTC. Protein: CASSQGYYEQYF.

The chain has TRBV4-1 and TRBJ1-2; TRBD1 aligns across 8 bases. V lost 4 bases to trimming and J lost 4 bases; unmatched junction nucleotides: 8. Germline loops: CDR1 MGHRA, CDR2 YSYEKL. The CDR3 runs 15 residues. CDR3 in amino acids: CASSRTDRGFYGYTF. CDR3 in DNA: TGCGCCAGCAGCCGAACTGACAGGGGTTTCTATGGCTACACCTTC.

The chain joins TRBV5-1 to TRBJ2-7, with TRBD1 as a possible D gene (5 bases). Germline CDR1 SGHRS, CDR2 YFSETQ. The CDR3 has 15 residues. Trimming cost V 0 bases and J 3 bases, with 13 bases left between them. The CDR3 nucleotides read TGCGCCAGCAGCTTGGCAGGGCAGGGCGGCTACGAGCAGTACTTC. Encoded protein: CASSLAGQGGYEQYF.

This clone was detected only a few times. This CDR3 is also generated by other DNA sequences in the sample. The chain has TRBV28 and TRBJ1-5, with D tentatively TRBD1 (5 bases). This CDR3 has 13 amino acids. CDR1 MDHEN and CDR2 SYDVKM come from the germline V gene. V was clipped by 2 bases and J by 5 bases, with 7 bases between them. CDR3 loop: CASSLRGYQPQHF. CDR3 bases: TGTGCCAGCAGTTTACGGGGGTATCAGCCCCAGCATTTT.

The genes are TRBV4-1 and TRBJ1-5; a possible D gene is TRBD1 (5 bases). CDR3 length: 14 residues. The V end lost 0 bases, the J end lost 11 bases, and 14 bases lay between the germline ends. From germline, CDR1 is MGHRA and CDR2 YSYEKL. CDR3 region: CASSQEGRETSQHF. CDR3 DNA: TGCGCCAGCAGCCAAGAAGGCAGGGAAACGTCCCAGCATTTT.

As concerns this clone: The junction shows a germline mismatch at one end, possibly a read error. The gene calls are TRBV7-7 and TRBJ2-2; 9 bases are a match to TRBD1. Germline CDR1 is SSHAT and CDR2 is FNYEAQ (reference sequence). This CDR3 comprises 14 residues. The CDR3 coding sequence is TGTGCTAGCAGCTTGAGACAGGGGGCCGGGGAGCTGTTTTTT. It specifies CASSLRQGAGELFF.

V is TRBV3-1 (or the pseudogene TRBV3-2) and J is TRBJ1-1; perhaps TRBD1 as D (5 bases). V was trimmed by 1 base and J by 6 bases, leaving 12 bases between them. The CDR3 contains 14 residues. In germline, CDR1 is LGHDT, CDR2 YNNKEL (reference sequence). This chain's CDR3 is CASSQGQGGAEAFF. CDR3 nucleotide sequence: TGTGCCAGCAGCCAAGGGCAGGGTGGAGCTGAAGCTTTCTTT.

The chain is built from TRBV6-7 and TRBJ2-3, with 10 bases fitting TRBD1. TRBV6-7 is an ORF, with its function uncertain. The CDR3 has 16 amino acids. Germline trimming cut 6 bases from V and 3 bases from J; bases unmatched to any gene: 9. CDR3 protein: CASRGRDRGGTDTQYF. Written as DNA, the CDR3 is TGTGCCAGCAGGGGACGGGACAGGGGAGGGACAGATACGCAGTATTTT.

This clone appeared once. J is TRBJ2-6 and V is TRBV19, with 10 bases aligning to TRBD1. The germline CDR1 and CDR2 sequences are LNHDA and SQIVND (reference sequence). CDR3 size: 16 residues. Trimming took 4 bases from V and 0 from J; bases not matched to a gene: 0. The CDR3 DNA follows: TGTGCCAGTAGTAGACAGGGGGCCTCTGGGGCCAACGTCCTGACTTTC. As protein: CASSRQGASGANVLTF.

V is TRBV5-8 and J is TRBJ1-5; 8 bases agree with TRBD1. CDR3 length equals 16 residues. Germline V gene sequence: CDR1 SGHTS, CDR2 YDEGEE. V trimming: 0 bases; J trimming: 2 bases; junction bases outside the gene matches: 4. The chain's CDR3 is CASSLVQGVRNQPQHF. In nucleotides, the CDR3 is TGTGCCAGCAGCTTGGTACAGGGGGTGCGCAATCAGCCCCAGCATTTT.

V is TRBV19 and J is TRBJ2-5; possibly TRBD1 for D (6 bases). V lost 5 bases to trimming and J lost 1 base, with 11 bases between them. The CDR3 sequence is 14 residues long. Germline V gene lookup returns CDR1 LNHDA and CDR2 SQIVND (reference sequence). For the CDR3, the DNA is TGTGCCAGTAGTGTTAGGGACACCCAAGAGACCCAGTACTTC. Translated, it gives CASSVRDTQETQYF.

J is TRBJ2-4 and V is TRBV5-6; 7 bases are shared with TRBD2. Looked up from germline, CDR1 is SGHDT and CDR2 is YYEEEE. With 3 bases clipped from V and 5 bases from J, the junction kept 8 bases outside the gene matches. CDR3 length: 15 amino acids. In DNA, the CDR3 is TGTGCCAGCAGCTGGAGGACTAGTCACGAAAACATTCAGTACTTC. Amino acid sequence: CASSWRTSHENIQYF.

This clone has more than one count but fewer than ten. The rearrangement links TRBV7-8 to TRBJ1-2; D call uncertain. Germline V CDR1 and CDR2: SGHVS, FQNEAQ. CDR3 size: 13 residues. V lost 1 base and J lost 8, with 11 bases in between. The CDR3 loop is CASSLGPRQGYTF. The CDR3 bases are TGTGCCAGCAGCTTAGGTCCCCGGCAGGGCTACACCTTC.

The chain combines TRBV23-1 with TRBJ2-2; perhaps TRBD2 as D (6 bases). TRBV23-1 is marked as an open reading frame, function uncertain. V dropped 1 base and J dropped 7 bases, with 19 bases sitting between them. The length of the CDR3 is 17 residues. The CDR3 loop is CASSQYLRRVRSGELFF. The CDR3, as DNA: TGCGCCAGCAGTCAATACCTGCGGAGGGTAAGAAGCGGGGAGCTGTTTTTT.

The table lists this clone with a count of one. The chain uses TRBV5-1 and TRBJ1-1, with 7 bases fitting TRBD1. V lost 5 bases, J lost 3 bases, and 1 base stayed unmatched. CDR3 length: 12 residues. CDR1 is SGHRS, CDR2 YFSETQ, per germline. The CDR3, as DNA: TGCGCCAGCAGTACAGGGGACACTGAAGCTTTCTTT. Translating it yields CASSTGDTEAFF.

This chain uses TRBV12-3 or TRBV12-4 with TRBJ2-7; no clear D. V lost 3 bases, J lost 2 bases, and 2 bases lay in between. The CDR3 has 11 residues. CDR3 residues: CASSFAYEQYF. Here the CDR3 DNA reads TGTGCCAGCAGTTTTGCCTACGAGCAGTACTTC.

This clone was detected only a few times. The chain combines TRBV6-6 with TRBJ1-6, with no clear D. With 6 bases removed from V and 7 bases from J, the gap between germline ends came to 13 bases. The CDR3 is 14 residues long. In germline, CDR1 is MNHNY, CDR2 SVGAGI (reference sequence). CDR3 bases: TGTGCCAGCAGCTCGGAGACGGGGAATTCACCCCTCCACTTT. This codes for CASSSETGNSPLHF.

This clone was counted only a few times. The V and J genes are TRBV27 and TRBJ2-2, with TRBD2 matching over 10 bases. CDR1 MNHEY and CDR2 SMNVEV come from the germline V gene (reference sequence). Trimming at V came to 5 bases and at J to 5 bases, leaving 8 bases not matched to a gene. CDR3 length: 16 amino acids. The chain's CDR3 is CASSLLAGRATGELFF. CDR3 coding DNA: TGTGCCAGCAGTCTACTAGCGGGAAGGGCTACCGGGGAGCTGTTTTTT.

V usage is TRBV7-8 and J usage is TRBJ2-1; 13 nucleotides line up with TRBD2. J lost 0 bases, V lost 5 bases, and 16 bases had no gene match. The CDR3 totals 21 residues. The germline V gene has CDR1 SGHVS and CDR2 FQNEAQ. The CDR3 DNA reads TGTGCCAGCAGCCGAGTCCCGGGACTAGCGGGACCCAGGAGCTCCTACAATGAGCAGTTCTTC. This codes for CASSRVPGLAGPRSSYNEQFF.

The V call is TRBV5-6, the J call TRBJ1-5; perhaps TRBD1 as D (6 bases). This CDR3 region has 14 residues. V was cut by 7 bases and J by 2 bases, with 13 bases left in between. The V gene's germline CDR1 is SGHDT and CDR2 YYEEEE. The CDR3 nucleotides are TGTGCCAGCGCACGGGGGGCTGGCAATCAGCCCCAGCATTTT. Translated, it gives CASARGAGNQPQHF. The variable domain in full, with the rest retrieved from reference TRBV5-6 and TRBJ1-5, is DAGVTQSPTHLIKTRGQQVTLRCSPKSGHDTVSWYQQALGQGPQFIFQYYEEEERQRGNFPDRFSGHQFPNYSSELNVNALLLGDSALYLCASARGAGNQPQHFGDGTRLSIL.

V is TRBV6-8 and J is TRBJ2-3; TRBD2 agrees at 13 bases. The CDR3 length is 16 residues. CDR1 is MNHGY and CDR2 is SAAAGT in the germline V gene. Trimming removed 7 bases from V and 0 bases from J; junction bases left unmatched: 4. The CDR3 here is CASTLLAGGSTDTQYF. The CDR3 bases are TGTGCCAGCACCCTACTAGCGGGGGGGAGCACAGATACGCAGTATTTT.

This chain links TRBV2 with TRBJ2-2; D gene unclear. Trimming pared 3 bases from V and 4 bases from J, leaving 12 bases between. Germline loops: CDR1 SNHLY, CDR2 FYNNEI. The CDR3 extends over 15 amino acids. Here the CDR3 DNA reads TGTGCCAGCAGTGACGATCAGCCGGGCACCGGGGAGCTGTTTTTT. Protein sequence: CASSDDQPGTGELFF.

In regard to this clone: At the DNA level, this CDR3 is encoded by other sequences in the same sample as well. The rearrangement links TRBV28 to TRBJ2-1; D remains unclear. Trimming removed 5 bases from V and 7 bases from J, with 6 bases in between. The CDR3 loop spans 11 amino acids. The germline V gene encodes CDR1 MDHEN and CDR2 SYDVKM. The CDR3, as DNA: TGTGCCAGCAGTCTATTGAATGAGCAGTTCTTC. Its protein is CASSLLNEQFF.

The J gene is TRBJ2-2, the V gene TRBV19, with 7 bases that match TRBD2. Trimming cost V 1 base and J 1 base; bases outside gene matches: 6. Per germline, CDR1 LNHDA and CDR2 SQIVND (reference sequence). This CDR3 is built from 17 residues. The CDR3 region has the DNA TGTGCCAGTAGTATAGGTGGCGGGAGATTGAACACCGGGGAGCTGTTTTTT. It encodes CASSIGGGRLNTGELFF.

The CDR3, as DNA: TGTGCCTGGAGCGCAGGGAGCTCTGGAAACACCATATATTTT. Amino acid sequence: CAWSAGSSGNTIYF. V gene TRBV30 combines with J gene TRBJ1-3, with a tentative D call TRBD1 (5 bases). This CDR3 is built from 14 residues. The germline gives CDR1 GTSNPN, CDR2 SVGIG (reference sequence). Deletions cut 3 bases from V and 0 bases from J, with 9 bases between.